Below are 20 T cell receptor beta chains sequenced from a single sample in a study of vaccination effects on CD4 cells after COVID-19. Their antigens are not known. Libraries were prepared by immunoSEQ multiplex PCR; TCRdb keeps only in-frame clonotypes and omits some of them. The table has 25,000 to 35,000 clones, around 70% seen once. CD4+ T cells specific for antigen were expanded with viral peptide pools by the ViraFEST assay before sequencing. Investigators separated out CD4+ T cells once around 10 days of culture had passed. Each vaccine recipient was nucleocapsid antibody negative and had no prior SARS-CoV-2 infection. The specimen was CD4+ T cells from PBMCs cultured with SARS-CoV-2 spike peptides, collected before COVID-19 vaccination. The receptors come from a human donor who received a COVID-19 vaccine.

The chain links TRBV3-1 (or the pseudogene TRBV3-2) to TRBJ2-3; weak D call: TRBD1 (5 bases). The germline CDR1 and CDR2 sequences are LGHDT and YNNKEL (reference sequence). The CDR3 totals 12 residues. Trimming took 1 base from V and 6 from J, leaving 5 bases between them. DNA of the CDR3: TGTGCCAGCAGCCAAGGGGGCGATACGCAGTATTTT. This codes for CASSQGGDTQYF.

The chain links TRBV6-5 to TRBJ1-2; the match to TRBD1 covers 8 bases. The CDR3 contains 13 residues. The V segment lost 6 bases and the J segment 4 bases; nucleotides outside the gene matches: 4. The V gene's germline CDR1 is MNHEY and CDR2 SVGAGI. CDR3 amino acids: CASRNTGGYGYTF. CDR3 coding DNA: TGTGCCAGCAGAAATACAGGGGGCTATGGCTACACCTTC.

The chain employs TRBV29-1 and TRBJ1-2, with D perhaps TRBD1 (6 bases). CDR1 and CDR2 from the germline V gene are SQVTM and ANQGSEA. There are 13 residues in the CDR3. The V end was cut by 4 bases, the J end by 4 bases, with 13 bases between. CDR3: CSVVPDSGYGYTF. DNA for the CDR3: TGCAGCGTTGTTCCGGACAGTGGCTATGGCTACACCTTC.

This clone is a singleton in its sample. The chain joins TRBV4-1 to TRBJ2-5; no firm D call. V lost 5 bases, J lost 0 bases, and 7 bases lay in between. The CDR3 spans 13 residues. The germline CDR1 and CDR2 sequences are MGHRA and YSYEKL. CDR3 DNA: TGCGCCAGCAGCTCACTCTACCAAGAGACCCAGTACTTC. Encoded protein: CASSSLYQETQYF.

The chain combines TRBV7-9 with TRBJ1-1; D unresolved. V was shortened by 0 bases and J by 4 bases, with 12 bases between the two germline ends. The CDR3 is made up of 15 amino acids. In germline, CDR1 is SEHNR, CDR2 FQNEAQ (reference sequence). CDR3 in DNA: TGTGCCAGCAGCTTAGCGCTATCGGGGATCACTGAAGCTTTCTTT. Protein: CASSLALSGITEAFF.

The table lists this clone with a few counts. V gene TRBV7-9 combines with J gene TRBJ1-2, with D unresolved. The ends were cut back, 4 bases at V and 5 bases at J, with 17 bases in the middle. CDR3 length: 15 amino acids. The germline gives CDR1 SEHNR, CDR2 FQNEAQ (reference sequence). The chain's CDR3 is CASSSGSIRAYGYTF. The CDR3 bases are TGTGCCAGCAGCTCTGGGAGTATCCGGGCTTATGGCTACACCTTC.

In the case of this clone: An end of the junction differs from the germline gene, which may be a read error. The rearrangement links TRBV5-8 to TRBJ2-2; D remains ambiguous. This CDR3 contains 18 residues. CDR1 and CDR2 from the germline V gene are SGHTS and YDEGEE. CDR3 sequence: CASSLGALALKNPGELFF. The CDR3 DNA follows: TGTGCCAGCAGCTTGGGGGCCCTGGCTTTAAAGAACCCCGGGGAGCTGTTTTTT.

The gene calls are TRBV19 and TRBJ2-6; no reliable D call. The CDR3 loop spans 15 amino acids. The V and J ends lost 5 bases and 0 bases respectively, with 8 bases between them. Germline values: CDR1 LNHDA, CDR2 SQIVND (reference sequence). The CDR3 loop is CASSPGSSGANVLTF. DNA of the CDR3: TGTGCCAGTAGTCCCGGATCCTCTGGGGCCAACGTCCTGACTTTC.

The chain recombines TRBV2 with TRBJ1-5; possibly TRBD1 for D (5 bases). Deletions cut 1 base from V and 3 bases from J, with 10 bases between. This CDR3 has 15 amino acids. Germline V lookup: CDR1 SNHLY, CDR2 FYNNEI. The DNA for the CDR3 is TGTGCCAGCAGTGAAGACGGGGCCGTCAATCAGCCCCAGCATTTT. Translating gives CASSEDGAVNQPQHF.

This chain links TRBV6-5 with TRBJ1-5; 7 bases align to TRBD1. The germline CDR1 and CDR2 sequences are MNHEY and SVGAGI. The CDR3 covers 16 residues. The V and J ends lost 0 bases and 2 bases, in that order; junction bases with no gene match: 4. The chain's CDR3 is CASSYSNRGGNQPQHF. In nucleotides, the CDR3 is TGTGCCAGCAGTTACTCGAACAGGGGAGGCAATCAGCCCCAGCATTTT.

The genes are TRBV5-1 and TRBJ1-5; D gene ambiguous. V dropped 0 bases and J dropped 6 bases, with 10 bases sitting between them. CDR1 and CDR2 (germline): SGHRS, YFSETQ. The CDR3 is 14 amino acids. This CDR3 reads CASSLGTGGQPQHF. Written as DNA, the CDR3 is TGCGCCAGCAGCTTGGGAACGGGTGGTCAGCCCCAGCATTTT.

In this sample, this clone turned up a few times. The chain uses TRBV7-9 and TRBJ1-6; tentatively, D is TRBD1 (6 bases). The CDR3 is 15 residues long. Trimming removed 5 bases at V and 7 bases at J, with 15 bases between. Germline values: CDR1 SEHNR, CDR2 FQNEAQ (reference sequence). The CDR3 loop is CASSPWQGMNSPLHF. The CDR3 DNA reads as TGTGCCAGCAGCCCTTGGCAGGGGATGAATTCACCCCTCCACTTT.

V gene TRBV6-5 combines with J gene TRBJ1-2; 7 bases align to TRBD1. Germline values: CDR1 MNHEY, CDR2 SVGAGI. The CDR3 covers 11 residues. The trim removed 7 bases at V and 8 bases at J, leaving 4 bases unmatched. The CDR3 DNA is TGTGCCAGCACCGACAGGGAGGGCTACACCTTC. It yields the protein CASTDREGYTF.

This clone has a handful of counts. V is TRBV11-2 and J is TRBJ2-7, with 9 positions matching TRBD2. Trimming at V came to 5 bases and at J to 9 bases, leaving 11 bases not matched to a gene. The CDR3 loop spans 14 amino acids. Germline CDR1 reads SGHAT; CDR2 reads FQNNGV. Here the CDR3 reads CASSPEGGRGVQYF. CDR3 DNA sequence: TGTGCCAGCAGCCCCGAAGGCGGGAGGGGAGTGCAGTACTTC.

The chain joins TRBV19 to TRBJ1-1; D is possibly TRBD1 (5 bases). CDR3 length: 15 amino acids. The V end lost 6 bases, the J end lost 4 bases, and 18 bases lay between the germline ends. Germline V lookup: CDR1 LNHDA, CDR2 SQIVND (reference sequence). The CDR3 loop reads CASSKEGPMITEAFF. The CDR3 DNA sequence: TGTGCCAGTAGCAAGGAGGGGCCAATGATCACTGAAGCTTTCTTT.

The rearrangement uses TRBV9 and TRBJ2-2, with 8 bases that match TRBD2. CDR3 length: 17 residues. CDR1 and CDR2 from the germline V gene are SGDLS and YYNGEE. Trimming at V came to 0 bases and at J to 6 bases, leaving 10 bases not matched to a gene. CDR3 in DNA: TGTGCCAGCAGCGTAGCCTCCTCGGGGGGGCGTTCCGGGGAGCTGTTTTTT. It yields the protein CASSVASSGGRSGELFF. Filled out from reference TRBV9 and TRBJ2-2, the complete variable domain reads DSGVTQTPKHLITATGQRVTLRCSPRSGDLSVYWYQQSLDQGLQFLIQYYNGEERAKGNILERFSAQQFPDLHSELNLSSLELGDSALYFCASSVASSGGRSGELFFGEGSRLTVL.

This clone was detected a few times. The gene calls are TRBV24-1 and TRBJ2-1; 7 bases map to TRBD1. V lost 1 base, J lost 5 bases, and 7 bases stayed unmatched. The CDR3 is 16 amino acids. Germline V gene data show CDR1 as KGHDR and CDR2 as SFDVKD. CDR3 loop: CATSDLGQGENNEQFF. DNA for the CDR3: TGTGCCACCAGTGATTTAGGGCAGGGGGAAAACAATGAGCAGTTCTTC.

V is TRBV30 and J is TRBJ2-3; TRBD2 aligns across 9 bases. The CDR3 length is 16 residues. Trimming at V came to 2 bases and at J to 1 base, leaving 7 bases not matched to a gene. The germline CDR1 and CDR2 sequences are GTSNPN and SVGIG (reference sequence). CDR3: CAWSTLASGGTDTQYF. CDR3 in DNA: TGTGCCTGGAGTACCTTGGCTAGCGGGGGCACAGATACGCAGTATTTT.

The gene calls are TRBV7-7 and TRBJ2-5, with D possibly being TRBD2 (5 bases). The CDR3 totals 15 residues. V lost 5 bases and J 0 bases, leaving 13 bases between the germline ends. Germline V gene lookup returns CDR1 SSHAT and CDR2 FNYEAQ (reference sequence). DNA of the CDR3: TGTGCCAGCAGCACCGGACGGAGGTACCAAGAGACCCAGTACTTC. Amino acids: CASSTGRRYQETQYF. Using reference TRBV7-7 and TRBJ2-5 for the parts outside the CDR3, the full variable domain is GAGVSQSPRYKVTKRGQDVTLRCDPISSHATLYWYQQALGQGPEFLTYFNYEAQPDKSGLPSDRFSAERPEGSISTLTIQRTEQRDSAMYRCASSTGRRYQETQYFGPGTRLLVL.

The table lists this clone with a count of one. The rearrangement links TRBV13 to TRBJ2-7, with TRBD1 matching over 8 bases. This CDR3 has 13 amino acids. With 6 bases clipped from V and 4 bases from J, the junction kept 5 bases outside the gene matches. The germline V gene has CDR1 PRHDT and CDR2 FYEKMQ (reference sequence). Here the CDR3 reads CASSSDREYEQYF. The CDR3 DNA sequence: TGTGCCAGCAGTTCGGACAGGGAGTACGAGCAGTACTTC.